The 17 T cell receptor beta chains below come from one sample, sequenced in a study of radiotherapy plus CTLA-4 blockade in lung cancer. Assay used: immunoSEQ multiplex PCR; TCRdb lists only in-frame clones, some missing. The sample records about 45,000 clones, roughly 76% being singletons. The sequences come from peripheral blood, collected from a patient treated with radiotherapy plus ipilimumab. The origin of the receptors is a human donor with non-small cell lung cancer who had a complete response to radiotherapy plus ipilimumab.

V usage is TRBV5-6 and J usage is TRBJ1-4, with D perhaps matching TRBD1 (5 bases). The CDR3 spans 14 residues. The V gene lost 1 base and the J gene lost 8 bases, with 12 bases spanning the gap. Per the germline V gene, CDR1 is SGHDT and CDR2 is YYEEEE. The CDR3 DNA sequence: TGTGCCAGCAGCTTGCGGGGGTATGGGGAAAAACTGTTTTTT. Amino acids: CASSLRGYGEKLFF.

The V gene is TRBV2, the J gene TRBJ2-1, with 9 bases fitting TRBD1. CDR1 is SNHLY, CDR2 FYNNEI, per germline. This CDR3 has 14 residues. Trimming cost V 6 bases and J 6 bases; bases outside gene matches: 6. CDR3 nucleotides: TGTGCCAGCAGACGACAGGGGGAGGGCAATGAGCAGTTCTTC. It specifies CASRRQGEGNEQFF.

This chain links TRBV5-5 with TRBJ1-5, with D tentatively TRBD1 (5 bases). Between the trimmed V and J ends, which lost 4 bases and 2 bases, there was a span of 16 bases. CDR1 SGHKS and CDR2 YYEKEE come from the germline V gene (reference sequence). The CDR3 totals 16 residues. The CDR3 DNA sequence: TGTGCCAGCAGCCCGGGGGGGGGAATGGGCAATCAGCCCCAGCATTTT. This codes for CASSPGGGMGNQPQHF. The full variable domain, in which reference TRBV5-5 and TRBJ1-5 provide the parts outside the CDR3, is DAGVTQSPTHLIKTRGQQVTLRCSPISGHKSVSWYQQVLGQGPQFIFQYYEKEERGRGNFPDRFSARQFPNYSSELNVNALLLGDSALYLCASSPGGGMGNQPQHFGDGTRLSIL.

The CDR3 DNA sequence: TGTGCCAGCAGTTTTCCCGGACAGGGGGACACTGAAGCTTTCTTT. Its translation is CASSFPGQGDTEAFF. The chain employs TRBV28 and TRBJ1-1, with TRBD1 identical over 10 bases. V shed 3 bases, J shed 3 bases, and the junction held 4 bases outside the gene matches. CDR3 size: 15 residues. CDR1 MDHEN and CDR2 SYDVKM come from the germline V gene.

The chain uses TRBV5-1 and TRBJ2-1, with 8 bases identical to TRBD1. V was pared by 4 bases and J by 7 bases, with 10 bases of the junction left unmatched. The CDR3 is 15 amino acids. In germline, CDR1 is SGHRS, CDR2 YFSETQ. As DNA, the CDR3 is TGCGCCAGCAGCGTACGGGACAGGTCGGGTAATGAGCAGTTCTTC. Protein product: CASSVRDRSGNEQFF.

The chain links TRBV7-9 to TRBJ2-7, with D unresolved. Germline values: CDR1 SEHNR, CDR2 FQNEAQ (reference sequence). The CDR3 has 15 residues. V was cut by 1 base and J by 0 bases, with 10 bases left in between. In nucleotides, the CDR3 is TGTGCCAGCAGCTTAGGACTTCTGAGCTCCTACGAGCAGTACTTC. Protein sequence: CASSLGLLSSYEQYF.

CDR3 in amino acids: CASSLTTGGQPQHF. Here the CDR3 DNA reads TGTGCCAGCAGTTTAACGACAGGGGGACAGCCCCAGCATTTT. The rearrangement links TRBV6-1 to TRBJ1-5, with 9 positions matching TRBD1. This CDR3 contains 14 residues. Germline V gives CDR1 MNHNS, CDR2 SASEGT. Trimming took 5 bases from V and 7 from J; bases not matched to a gene: 6.

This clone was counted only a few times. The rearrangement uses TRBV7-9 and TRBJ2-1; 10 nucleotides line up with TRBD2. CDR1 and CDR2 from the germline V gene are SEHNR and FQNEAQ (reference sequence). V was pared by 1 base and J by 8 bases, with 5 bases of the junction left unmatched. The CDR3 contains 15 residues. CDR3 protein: CASSLGAGGPDEQFF. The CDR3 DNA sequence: TGTGCCAGCAGCTTAGGAGCGGGGGGGCCCGATGAGCAGTTCTTC.

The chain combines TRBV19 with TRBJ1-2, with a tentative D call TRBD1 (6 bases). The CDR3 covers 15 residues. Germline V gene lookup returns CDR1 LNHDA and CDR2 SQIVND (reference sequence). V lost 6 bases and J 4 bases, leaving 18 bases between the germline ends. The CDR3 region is CASRAVGQGSYGYTF. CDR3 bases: TGTGCCAGTAGGGCGGTCGGTCAGGGGAGCTATGGCTACACCTTC. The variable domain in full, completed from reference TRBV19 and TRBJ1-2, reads DGGITQSPKYLFRKEGQNVTLSCEQNLNHDAMYWYRQDPGQGLRLIYYSQIVNDFQKGDIAEGYSVSREKKESFPLTVTSAQKNPTAFYLCASRAVGQGSYGYTFGSGTRLTVV.

CDR3 in DNA: TGTGCCAGCTCACCTGGACAGGGTAGAAACGAGCAGTACTTC. Amino acids: CASSPGQGRNEQYF. The J gene is TRBJ2-7, the V gene TRBV18; 8 bases map to TRBD1. Germline V gene lookup returns CDR1 KGHSH and CDR2 LQKENI. The CDR3 has 14 amino acids. V gave up 3 bases and J gave up 5 bases; unmatched junction bases: 6. The full variable domain, rest sourced from reference TRBV18 and TRBJ2-7, is NAGVMQNPRHLVRRRGQEARLRCSPMKGHSHVYWYRQLPEEGLKFMVYLQKENIIDESGMPKERFSAEFPKEGPSILRIQQVVRGDSAAYFCASSPGQGRNEQYFGPGTRLTVT.

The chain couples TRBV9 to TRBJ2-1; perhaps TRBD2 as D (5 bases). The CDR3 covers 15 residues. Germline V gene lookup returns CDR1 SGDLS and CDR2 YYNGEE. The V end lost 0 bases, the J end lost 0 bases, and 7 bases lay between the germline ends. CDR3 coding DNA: TGTGCCAGCAGCGTAGGTACTAGCTCCTACAATGAGCAGTTCTTC. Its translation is CASSVGTSSYNEQFF.

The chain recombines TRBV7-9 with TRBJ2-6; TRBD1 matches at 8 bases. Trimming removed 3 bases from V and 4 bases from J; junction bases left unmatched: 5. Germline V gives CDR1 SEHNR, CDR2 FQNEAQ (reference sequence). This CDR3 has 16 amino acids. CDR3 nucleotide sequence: TGTGCCAGCAGCTTCCCACAGGGGGGCGGGGCCAACGTCCTGACTTTC. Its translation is CASSFPQGGGANVLTF.

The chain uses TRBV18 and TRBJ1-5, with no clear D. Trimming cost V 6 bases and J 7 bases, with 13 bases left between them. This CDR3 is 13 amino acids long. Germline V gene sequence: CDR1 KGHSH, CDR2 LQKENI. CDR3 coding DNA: TGTGCCAGCTCGGGCGGAGCGGGGCAGCCCCAGCATTTT. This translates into CASSGGAGQPQHF.

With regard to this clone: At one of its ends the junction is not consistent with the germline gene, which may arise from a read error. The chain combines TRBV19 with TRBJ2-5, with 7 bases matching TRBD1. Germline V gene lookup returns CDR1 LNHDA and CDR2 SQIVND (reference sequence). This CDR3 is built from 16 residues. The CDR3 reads CASSSPGRGYQETQYF. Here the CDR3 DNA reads TGTGCCAGCAGTAGCCCAGGCAGGGGGTACCAAGAGACCCAGTACTTC.

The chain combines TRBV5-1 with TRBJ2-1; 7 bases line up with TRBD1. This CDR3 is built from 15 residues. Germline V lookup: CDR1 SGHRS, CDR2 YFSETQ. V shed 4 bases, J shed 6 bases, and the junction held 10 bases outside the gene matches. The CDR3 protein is CASSNPYRGGNEQFF. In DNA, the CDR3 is TGCGCCAGCAGCAACCCGTACAGGGGCGGCAATGAGCAGTTCTTC.

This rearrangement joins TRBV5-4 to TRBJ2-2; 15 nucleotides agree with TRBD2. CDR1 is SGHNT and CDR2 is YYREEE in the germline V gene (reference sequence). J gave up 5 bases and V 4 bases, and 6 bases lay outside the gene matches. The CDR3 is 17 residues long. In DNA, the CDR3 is TGTGCCAGCAGCCGAGGGGGACTAGCGGGAGGTACCGGGGAGCTGTTTTTT. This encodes CASSRGGLAGGTGELFF.

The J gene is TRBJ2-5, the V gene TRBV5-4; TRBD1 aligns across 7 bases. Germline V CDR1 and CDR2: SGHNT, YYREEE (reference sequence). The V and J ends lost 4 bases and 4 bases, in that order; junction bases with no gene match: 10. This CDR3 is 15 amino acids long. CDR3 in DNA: TGTGCCAGCAGCCGGACGGGACAGCCGGGAGAGACCCAGTACTTC. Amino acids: CASSRTGQPGETQYF.